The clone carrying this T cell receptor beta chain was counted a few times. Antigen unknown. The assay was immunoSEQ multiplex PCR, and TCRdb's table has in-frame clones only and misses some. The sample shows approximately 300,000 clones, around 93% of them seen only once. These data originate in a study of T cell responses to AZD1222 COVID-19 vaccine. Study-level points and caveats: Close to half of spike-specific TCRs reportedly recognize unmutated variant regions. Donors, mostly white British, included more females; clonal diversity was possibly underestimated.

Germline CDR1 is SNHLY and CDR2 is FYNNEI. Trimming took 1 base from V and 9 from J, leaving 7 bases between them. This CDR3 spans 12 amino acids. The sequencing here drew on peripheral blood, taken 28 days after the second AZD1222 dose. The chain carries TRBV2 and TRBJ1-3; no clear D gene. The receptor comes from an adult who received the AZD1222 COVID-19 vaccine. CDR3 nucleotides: TGTGCCAGCAGTGAAGGGAGGGCCACCATATATTTT. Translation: CASSEGRATIYF.